This TCR beta chain appears in the sequencing data of a study of identical twins. Study-level results: Sharing of beta out-of-frame sequences by twins showed a weaker excess.

Template switching (which added a universal primer site) was used, and cDNA carried unique molecular identifiers. TCRdb re-called the 5' RACE reads with MiXCR, one entry per CDR3 protein. Of around 1.7 million distinct CDR3 sequences in the sample, roughly 35% were seen once. Germline assignment: CDR1 LGHNA and CDR2 YNFKEQ. The junction had 7 bases not matched to a gene; V was cut back by 4 bases and J by 7 bases. The CDR3 totals 15 residues. This clonotype was observed a handful of times. Its antigen is undetermined. This sequence was found in a newborn girl in good health. Input material: cord blood. V and J are TRBV4-2 and TRBJ2-1, with 10 bases that match TRBD2. CDR3 region: CASSRELAGENEQFF. In nucleotides, the CDR3 is TGTGCCAGCAGCCGGGAGCTAGCGGGAGAGAATGAGCAGTTCTTC.